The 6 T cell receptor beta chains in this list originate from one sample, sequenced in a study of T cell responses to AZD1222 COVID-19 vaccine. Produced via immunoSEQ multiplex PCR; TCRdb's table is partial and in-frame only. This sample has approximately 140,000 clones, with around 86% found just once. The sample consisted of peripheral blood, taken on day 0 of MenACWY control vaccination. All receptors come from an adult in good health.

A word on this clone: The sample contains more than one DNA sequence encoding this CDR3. CDR3 residues: CASSYSAGEAFF. CDR3 in DNA: TGTGCCAGCAGTTACTCGGCGGGTGAAGCTTTCTTT. The rearrangement joins TRBV6-5 to TRBJ1-1; D uncertain. V was shortened by 0 bases and J by 7 bases, with 6 bases between the two germline ends. The CDR3 is made up of 12 amino acids. The V gene's germline CDR1 is MNHEY and CDR2 SVGAGI.

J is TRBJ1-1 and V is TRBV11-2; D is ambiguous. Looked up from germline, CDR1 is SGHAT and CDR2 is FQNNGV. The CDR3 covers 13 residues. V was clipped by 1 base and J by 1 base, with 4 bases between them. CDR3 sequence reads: CASSLGGNTEAFF. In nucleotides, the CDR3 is TGTGCCAGCAGCTTAGGAGGGAACACTGAAGCTTTCTTT.

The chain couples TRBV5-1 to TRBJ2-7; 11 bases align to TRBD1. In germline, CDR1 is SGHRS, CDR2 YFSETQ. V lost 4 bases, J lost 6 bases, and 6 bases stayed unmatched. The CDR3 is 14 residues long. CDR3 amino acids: CASSPGQGGGEQYF. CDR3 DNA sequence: TGCGCCAGCAGCCCGGGACAGGGGGGCGGCGAGCAGTACTTC.

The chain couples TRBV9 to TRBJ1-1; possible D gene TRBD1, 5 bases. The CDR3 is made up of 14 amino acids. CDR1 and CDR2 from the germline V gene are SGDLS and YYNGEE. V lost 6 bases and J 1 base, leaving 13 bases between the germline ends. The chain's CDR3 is CASTEGRRNTEAFF. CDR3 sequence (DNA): TGTGCCAGCACCGAGGGACGGAGGAACACTGAAGCTTTCTTT.

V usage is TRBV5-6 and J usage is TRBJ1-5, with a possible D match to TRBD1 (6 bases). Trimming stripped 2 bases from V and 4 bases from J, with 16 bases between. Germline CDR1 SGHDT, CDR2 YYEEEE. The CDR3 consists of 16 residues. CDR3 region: CASSFQGRQRNQPQHF. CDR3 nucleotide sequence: TGTGCCAGCAGCTTTCAGGGGCGGCAGAGGAATCAGCCCCAGCATTTT.

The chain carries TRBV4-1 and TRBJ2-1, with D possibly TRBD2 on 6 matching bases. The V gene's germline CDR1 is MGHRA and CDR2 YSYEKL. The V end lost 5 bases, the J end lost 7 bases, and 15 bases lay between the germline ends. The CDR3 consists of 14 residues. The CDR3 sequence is CASSKTGLLNEQFF. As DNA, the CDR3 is TGCGCCAGCAGCAAAACGGGACTCTTGAATGAGCAGTTCTTC.